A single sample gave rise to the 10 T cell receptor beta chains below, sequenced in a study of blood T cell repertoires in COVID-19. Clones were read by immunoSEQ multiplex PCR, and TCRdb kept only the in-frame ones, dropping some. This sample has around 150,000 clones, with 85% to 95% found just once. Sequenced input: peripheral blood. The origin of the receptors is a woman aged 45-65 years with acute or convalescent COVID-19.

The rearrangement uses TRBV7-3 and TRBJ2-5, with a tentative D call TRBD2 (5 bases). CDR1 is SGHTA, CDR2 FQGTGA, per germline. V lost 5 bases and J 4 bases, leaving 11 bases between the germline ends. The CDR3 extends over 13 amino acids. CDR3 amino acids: CASSLEGSETQYF. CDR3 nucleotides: TGTGCCAGCAGCCTAGAGGGCTCAGAGACCCAGTACTTC.

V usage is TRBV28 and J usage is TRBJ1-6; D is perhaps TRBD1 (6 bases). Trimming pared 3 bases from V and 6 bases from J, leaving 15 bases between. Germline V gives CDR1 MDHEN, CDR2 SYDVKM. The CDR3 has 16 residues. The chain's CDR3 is CASSLVKGDINSPLHF. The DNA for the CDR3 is TGTGCCAGCAGTTTGGTCAAGGGGGACATTAATTCACCCCTCCACTTT.

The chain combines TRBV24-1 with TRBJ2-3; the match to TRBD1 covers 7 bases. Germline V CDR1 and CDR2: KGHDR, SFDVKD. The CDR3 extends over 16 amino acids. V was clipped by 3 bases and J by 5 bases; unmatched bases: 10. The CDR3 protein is CATSDPSGGEGDTQYF. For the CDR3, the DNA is TGTGCCACCAGTGATCCGTCAGGGGGAGAAGGAGATACGCAGTATTTT.

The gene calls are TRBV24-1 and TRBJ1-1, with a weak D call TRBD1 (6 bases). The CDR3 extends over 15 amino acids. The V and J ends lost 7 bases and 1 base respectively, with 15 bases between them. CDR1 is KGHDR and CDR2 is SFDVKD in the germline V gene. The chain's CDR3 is CATRANGQKNTEAFF. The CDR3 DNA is TGTGCCACCAGAGCCAATGGACAGAAGAACACTGAAGCTTTCTTT.

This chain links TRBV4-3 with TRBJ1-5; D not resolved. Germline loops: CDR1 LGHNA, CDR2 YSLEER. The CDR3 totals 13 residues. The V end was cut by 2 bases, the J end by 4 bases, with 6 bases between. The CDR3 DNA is TGCGCCAGCAGCCAACACCTAAATCAGCCCCAGCATTTT. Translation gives CASSQHLNQPQHF.

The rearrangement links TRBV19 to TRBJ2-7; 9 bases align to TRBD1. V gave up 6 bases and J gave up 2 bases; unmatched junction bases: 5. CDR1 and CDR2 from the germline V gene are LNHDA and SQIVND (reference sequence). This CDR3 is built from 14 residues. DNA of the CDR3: TGTGCCAGTAGCGGGACAGGGCAGACCTACGAGCAGTACTTC. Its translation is CASSGTGQTYEQYF.

CDR3 residues: CASSAGLAGGNEQFF. The CDR3 coding sequence is TGCGCCAGCAGCGCCGGACTAGCGGGGGGCAATGAGCAGTTCTTC. This chain connects TRBV5-1 to TRBJ2-1, with 14 positions matching TRBD2. V lost 4 bases, J lost 6 bases, and 3 bases stayed unmatched. This CDR3 has 15 amino acids. CDR1 is SGHRS, CDR2 YFSETQ, per germline.

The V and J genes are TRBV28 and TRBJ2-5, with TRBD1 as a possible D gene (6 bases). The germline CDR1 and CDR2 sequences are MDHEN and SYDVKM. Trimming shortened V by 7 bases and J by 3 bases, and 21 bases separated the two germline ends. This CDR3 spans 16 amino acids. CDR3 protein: CASIPNREGRKETQYF. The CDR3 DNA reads TGTGCCAGCATCCCCAACAGGGAAGGGCGGAAAGAGACCCAGTACTTC.

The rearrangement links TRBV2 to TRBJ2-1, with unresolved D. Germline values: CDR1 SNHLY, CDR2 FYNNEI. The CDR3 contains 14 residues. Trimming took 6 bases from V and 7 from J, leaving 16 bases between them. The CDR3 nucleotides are TGTGCCAGCAGGGAGTCGACTGGTCATAATGAGCAGTTCTTC. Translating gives CASRESTGHNEQFF.

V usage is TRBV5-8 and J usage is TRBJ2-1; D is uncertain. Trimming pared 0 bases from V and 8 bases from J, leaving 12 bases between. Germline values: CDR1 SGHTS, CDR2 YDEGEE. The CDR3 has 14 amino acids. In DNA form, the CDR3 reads TGTGCCAGCAGCTTGGCATTCGTGGCCCATGAGCAGTTCTTC. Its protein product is CASSLAFVAHEQFF. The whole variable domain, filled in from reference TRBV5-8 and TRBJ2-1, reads EAGVTQSPTHLIKTRGQQATLRCSPISGHTSVYWYQQALGLGLQFLLWYDEGEERNRGNFPPRFSGRQFPNYSSELNVNALELEDSALYLCASSLAFVAHEQFFGPGTRLTVL.